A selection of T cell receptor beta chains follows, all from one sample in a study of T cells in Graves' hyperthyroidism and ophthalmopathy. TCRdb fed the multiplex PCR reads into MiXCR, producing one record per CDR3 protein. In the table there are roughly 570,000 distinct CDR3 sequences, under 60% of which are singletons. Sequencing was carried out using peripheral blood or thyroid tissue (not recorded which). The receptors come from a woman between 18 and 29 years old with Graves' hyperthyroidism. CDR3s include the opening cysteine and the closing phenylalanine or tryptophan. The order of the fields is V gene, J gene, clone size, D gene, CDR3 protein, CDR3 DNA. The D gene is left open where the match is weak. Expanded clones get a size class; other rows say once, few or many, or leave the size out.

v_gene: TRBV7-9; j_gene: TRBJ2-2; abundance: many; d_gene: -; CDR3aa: CASSLNPNTGELFF; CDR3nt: TGTGCCAGCAGCTTAAATCCAAACACCGGGGAGCTGTTTTTT
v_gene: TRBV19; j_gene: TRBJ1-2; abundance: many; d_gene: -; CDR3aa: CASNQGQGDGYTF; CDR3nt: TGTGCCAGTAATCAAGGGCAGGGCGATGGCTACACCTTC
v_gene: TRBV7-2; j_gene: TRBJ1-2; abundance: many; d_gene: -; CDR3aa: CASRKGQGFYGYTF; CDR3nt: TGTGCCAGCAGAAAGGGCCAGGGCTTCTATGGCTACACCTTC
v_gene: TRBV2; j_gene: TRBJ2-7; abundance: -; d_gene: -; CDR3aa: CASSFNGAGLSYEQYF; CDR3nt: TGTGCCAGCAGCTTCAACGGGGCGGGACTGTCCTACGAGCAGTACTTC
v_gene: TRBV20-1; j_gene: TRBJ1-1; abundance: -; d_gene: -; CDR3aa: CSATGPTNEAFF; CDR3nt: TGCAGTGCTACCGGGCCGACTAATGAAGCTTTCTTT
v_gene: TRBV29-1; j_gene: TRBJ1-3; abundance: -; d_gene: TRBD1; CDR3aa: CSSQTDRAGNTIYF; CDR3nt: TGCAGCAGTCAGACGGACAGGGCTGGAAACACCATATATTTT
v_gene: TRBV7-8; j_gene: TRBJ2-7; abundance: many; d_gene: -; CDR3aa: CASSSTEYEQYF; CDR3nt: TGTGCCAGCAGCTCGACAGAATACGAGCAGTACTTC
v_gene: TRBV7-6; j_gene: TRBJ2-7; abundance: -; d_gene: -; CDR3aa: CASSFWGTAYEQYF; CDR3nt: TGTGCCAGCAGTTTTTGGGGGACCGCCTACGAGCAGTACTTC
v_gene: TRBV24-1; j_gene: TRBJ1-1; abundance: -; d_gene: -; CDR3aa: CATSALRGEDTEAFF; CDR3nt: TGTGCCACCAGTGCTCTACGGGGAGAGGACACTGAAGCTTTCTTT
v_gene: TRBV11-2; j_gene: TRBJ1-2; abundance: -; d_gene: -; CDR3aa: CASSWRDGTGVPNGYTF; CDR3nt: TGTGCCAGCAGCTGGCGGGACGGCACAGGTGTCCCGAATGGCTACACCTTC
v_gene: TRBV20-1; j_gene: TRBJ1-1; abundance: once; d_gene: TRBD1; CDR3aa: CSASTGAGNTEAFF; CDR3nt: TGCAGTGCTAGCACAGGGGCAGGAAACACTGAAGCTTTCTTT
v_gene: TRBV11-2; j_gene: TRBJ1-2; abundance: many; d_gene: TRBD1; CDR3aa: CASSLSARGNYGYTF; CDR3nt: TGTGCCAGCAGCTTAAGTGCCAGGGGGAACTATGGCTACACCTTC
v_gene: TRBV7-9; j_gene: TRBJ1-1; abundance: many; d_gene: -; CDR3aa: CASSLAWGGDPDTEAFF; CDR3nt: TGTGCCAGCAGCTTAGCGTGGGGGGGAGACCCTGATACTGAAGCTTTCTTT
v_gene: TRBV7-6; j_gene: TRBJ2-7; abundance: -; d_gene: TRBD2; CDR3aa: CASSLAGTSDYEQYF; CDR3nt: TGCGCCAGCAGCTTGGCCGGGACTAGCGACTACGAGCAGTACTTC
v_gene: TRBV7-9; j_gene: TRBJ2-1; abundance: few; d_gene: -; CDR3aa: CASSFTEQFF; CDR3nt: TGTGCCAGCAGCTTCACTGAGCAGTTCTTC
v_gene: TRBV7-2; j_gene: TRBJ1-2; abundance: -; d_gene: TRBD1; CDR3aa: CASSLGTGGRGYTF; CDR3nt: TGTGCCAGCAGCTTAGGGACAGGGGGCCGGGGCTACACCTTC
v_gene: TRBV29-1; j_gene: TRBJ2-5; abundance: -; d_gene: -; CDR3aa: CSLNRGRQETQYF; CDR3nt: TGCAGCTTGAACCGGGGTCGTCAAGAGACCCAGTACTTC
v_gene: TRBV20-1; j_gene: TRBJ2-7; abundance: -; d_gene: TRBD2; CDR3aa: CSAVPGTSSTYEQYF; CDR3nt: TGCAGTGCTGTCCCTGGGACTAGCAGCACCTACGAGCAGTACTTC
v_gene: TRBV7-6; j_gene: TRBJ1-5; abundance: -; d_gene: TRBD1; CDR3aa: CASSVTGEGTQHF; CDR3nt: TGTGCCAGCAGCGTCACAGGGGAGGGGACCCAGCATTTT
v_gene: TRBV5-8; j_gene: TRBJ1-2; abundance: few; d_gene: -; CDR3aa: CASSLAGALNYGYTF; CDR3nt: TGTGCCAGCAGCTTGGCAGGGGCCCTTAACTATGGCTACACCTTC
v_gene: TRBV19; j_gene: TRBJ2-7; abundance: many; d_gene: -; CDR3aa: CASSPSGAFSYEQYF; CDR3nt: TGTGCCAGTAGTCCCTCCGGGGCCTTCTCCTACGAGCAGTACTTC
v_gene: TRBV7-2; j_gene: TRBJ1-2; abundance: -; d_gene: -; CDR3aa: CASSLSFASGRLFGYTF; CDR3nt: TGTGCCAGCAGCTTGAGTTTCGCTAGCGGGAGGTTATTCGGCTACACCTTC
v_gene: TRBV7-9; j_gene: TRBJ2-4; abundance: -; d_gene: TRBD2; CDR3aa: CASSPRGVAKNIQYF; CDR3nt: TGTGCCAGCAGCCCCCGGGGGGTAGCCAAAAACATTCAGTACTTC
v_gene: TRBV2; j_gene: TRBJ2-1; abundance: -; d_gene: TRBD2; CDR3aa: CASSGRLADHYNEQFF; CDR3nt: TGTGCCAGCAGTGGTAGGCTAGCGGACCACTACAATGAGCAGTTCTTC
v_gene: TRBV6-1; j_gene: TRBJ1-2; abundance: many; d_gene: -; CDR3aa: CASSEFGYTF; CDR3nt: TGTGCCAGCAGTGAGTTTGGCTACACCTTC
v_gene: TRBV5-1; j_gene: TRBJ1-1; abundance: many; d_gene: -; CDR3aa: CASSKGGGGTEAFF; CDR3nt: TGCGCCAGCAGCAAGGGAGGAGGGGGCACTGAAGCTTTCTTT
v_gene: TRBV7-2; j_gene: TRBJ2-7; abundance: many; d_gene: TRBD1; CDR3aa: CASSDTGVRSYEQYF; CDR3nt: TGTGCCAGCAGCGATACAGGGGTTAGATCCTACGAGCAGTACTTC
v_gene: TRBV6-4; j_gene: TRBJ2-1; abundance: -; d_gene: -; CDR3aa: CASSDERTYNEQFF; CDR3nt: TGTGCCAGCAGTGACGAACGGACTTACAATGAGCAGTTCTTC
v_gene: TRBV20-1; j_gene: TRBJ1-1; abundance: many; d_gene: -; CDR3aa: CSAGQGTEAFF; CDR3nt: TGCAGTGCTGGCCAGGGGACTGAAGCTTTCTTT
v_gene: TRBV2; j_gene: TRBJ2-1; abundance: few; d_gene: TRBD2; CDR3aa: CASSESSGSVDEQFF; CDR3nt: TGTGCCAGCAGTGAATCTAGCGGGAGTGTCGATGAGCAGTTCTTC
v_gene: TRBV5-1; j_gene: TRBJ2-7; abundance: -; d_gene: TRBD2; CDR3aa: CASGLADNEQYF; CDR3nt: TGCGCCAGCGGACTAGCGGACAATGAGCAGTACTTC
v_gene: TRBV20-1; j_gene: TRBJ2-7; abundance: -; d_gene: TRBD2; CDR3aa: CSADLAGTFYEQYF; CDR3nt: TGCAGTGCAGACCTAGCGGGAACTTTCTACGAGCAGTACTTC
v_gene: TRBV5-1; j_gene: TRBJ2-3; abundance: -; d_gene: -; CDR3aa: CASSLLLGTDTQYF; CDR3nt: TGCGCCAGCAGCTTGCTTTTGGGCACAGATACGCAGTATTTT
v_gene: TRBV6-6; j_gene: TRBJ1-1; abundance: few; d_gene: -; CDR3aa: CASSYWGENTEAFF; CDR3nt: TGTGCCAGCAGTTATTGGGGGGAGAACACTGAAGCTTTCTTT
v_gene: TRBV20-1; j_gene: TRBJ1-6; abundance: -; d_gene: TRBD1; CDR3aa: CSARSTGTNSPLHF; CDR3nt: TGCAGTGCTAGATCGACAGGGACCAATTCACCCCTCCACTTT
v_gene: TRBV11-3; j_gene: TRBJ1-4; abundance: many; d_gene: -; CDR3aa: CASSTGRGITNEKLFF; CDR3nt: TGTGCCAGCAGCACCGGTCGGGGGATTACAAATGAAAAACTGTTTTTT
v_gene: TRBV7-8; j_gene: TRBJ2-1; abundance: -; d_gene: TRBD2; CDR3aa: CASSFSGRNVQFF; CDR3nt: TGTGCCAGCAGCTTCAGCGGGAGAAATGTGCAGTTCTTC
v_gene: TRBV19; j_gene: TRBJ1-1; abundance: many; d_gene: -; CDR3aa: CASSWRSNTEAFF; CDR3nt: TGTGCCAGTAGTTGGAGATCGAACACTGAAGCTTTCTTT
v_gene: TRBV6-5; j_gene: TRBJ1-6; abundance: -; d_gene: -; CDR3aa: CASRSPGNFNSPLHF; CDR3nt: TGTGCCAGCAGATCACCCGGGAACTTTAATTCACCCCTCCACTTT
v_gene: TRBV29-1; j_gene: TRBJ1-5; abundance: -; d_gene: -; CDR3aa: CSVEVPGGEPQHF; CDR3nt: TGCAGCGTTGAAGTCCCGGGGGGGGAGCCCCAGCATTTT
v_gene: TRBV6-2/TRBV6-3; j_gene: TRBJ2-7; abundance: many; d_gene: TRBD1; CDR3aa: CASRFGQGAYEQYF; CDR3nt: TGTGCCAGCAGATTCGGACAGGGGGCCTACGAGCAGTACTTC
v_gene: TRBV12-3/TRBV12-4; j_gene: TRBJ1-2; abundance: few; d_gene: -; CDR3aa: CASRTNYGYTF; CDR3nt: TGTGCCAGCCGGACGAACTATGGCTACACCTTC
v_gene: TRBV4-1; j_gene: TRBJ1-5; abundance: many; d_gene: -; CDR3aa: CASSHTQYRVGSNQPQHF; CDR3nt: TGCGCCAGCAGCCATACACAGTACAGGGTCGGTAGCAATCAGCCCCAGCATTTT
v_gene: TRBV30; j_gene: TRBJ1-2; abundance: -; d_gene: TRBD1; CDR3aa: CAWGPGTGHGYTF; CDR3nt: TGTGCCTGGGGCCCTGGGACAGGTCATGGCTACACCTTC
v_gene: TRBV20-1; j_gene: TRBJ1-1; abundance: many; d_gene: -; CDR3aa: CSANRFSEAFF; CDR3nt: TGCAGTGCTAACAGGTTTTCTGAAGCTTTCTTT